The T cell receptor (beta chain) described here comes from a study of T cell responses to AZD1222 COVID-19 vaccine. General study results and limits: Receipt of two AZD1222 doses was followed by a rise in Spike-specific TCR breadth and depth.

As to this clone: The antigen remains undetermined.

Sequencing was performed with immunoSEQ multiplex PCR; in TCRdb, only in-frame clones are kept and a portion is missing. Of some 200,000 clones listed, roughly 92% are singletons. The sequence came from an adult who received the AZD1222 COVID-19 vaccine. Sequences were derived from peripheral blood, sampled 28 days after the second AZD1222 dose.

The CDR3 DNA follows: TGTGCTAGTATGGGGTTTTCCTACAATGAGCAGTTCTTC. This encodes CASMGFSYNEQFF. The chain is built from TRBV12-5 and TRBJ2-1; D is ambiguous. V was clipped by 8 bases and J by 1 base, with 9 bases between them. Germline V CDR1 and CDR2: LGHNT, FRNRAP. The CDR3 loop spans 13 amino acids.